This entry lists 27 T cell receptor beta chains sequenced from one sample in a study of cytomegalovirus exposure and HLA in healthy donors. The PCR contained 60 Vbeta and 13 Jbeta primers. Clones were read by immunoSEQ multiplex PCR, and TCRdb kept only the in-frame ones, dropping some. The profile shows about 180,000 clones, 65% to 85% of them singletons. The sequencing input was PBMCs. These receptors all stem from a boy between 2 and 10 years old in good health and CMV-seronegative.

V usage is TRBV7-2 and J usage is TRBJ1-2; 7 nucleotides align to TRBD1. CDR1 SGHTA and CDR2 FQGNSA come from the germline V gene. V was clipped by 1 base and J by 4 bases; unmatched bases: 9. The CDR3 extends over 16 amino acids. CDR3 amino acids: CASSLGRQGPTYGYTF. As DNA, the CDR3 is TGTGCCAGCAGCTTAGGGAGACAGGGTCCAACCTATGGCTACACCTTC.

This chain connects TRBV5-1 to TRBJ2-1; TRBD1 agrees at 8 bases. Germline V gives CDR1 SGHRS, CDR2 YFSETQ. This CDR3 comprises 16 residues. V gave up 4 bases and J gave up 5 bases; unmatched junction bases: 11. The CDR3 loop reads CASSKGQGWVNNEQFF. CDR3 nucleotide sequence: TGCGCCAGCAGCAAAGGACAGGGTTGGGTGAACAATGAGCAGTTCTTC.

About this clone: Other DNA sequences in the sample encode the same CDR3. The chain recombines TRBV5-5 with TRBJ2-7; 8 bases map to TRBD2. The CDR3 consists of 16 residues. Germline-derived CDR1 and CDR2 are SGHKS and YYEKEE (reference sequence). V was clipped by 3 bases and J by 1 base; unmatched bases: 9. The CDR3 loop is CASSSLAAGDSYEQYV. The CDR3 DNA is TGTGCCAGCAGCTCACTAGCAGCGGGGGATTCCTACGAGCAGTACGTC.

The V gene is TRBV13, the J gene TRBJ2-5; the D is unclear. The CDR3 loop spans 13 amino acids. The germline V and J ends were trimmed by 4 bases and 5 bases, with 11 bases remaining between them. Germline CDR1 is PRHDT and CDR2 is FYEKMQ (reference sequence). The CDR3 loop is CASSSRGVETQYF. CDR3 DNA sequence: TGTGCCAGCAGCTCCCGTGGAGTGGAGACCCAGTACTTC.

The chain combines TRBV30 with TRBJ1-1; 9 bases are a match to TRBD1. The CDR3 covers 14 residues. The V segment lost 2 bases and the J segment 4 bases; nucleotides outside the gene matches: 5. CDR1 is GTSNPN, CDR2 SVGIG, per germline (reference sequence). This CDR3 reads CAWSPGQGVTEAFF. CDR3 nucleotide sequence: TGTGCCTGGAGTCCGGGACAGGGCGTCACTGAAGCTTTCTTT.

CDR3 sequence (DNA): TGTGCCAGCAGCCCAGAGGGTACTCAAGAGACCCAGTACTTC. As protein: CASSPEGTQETQYF. The chain couples TRBV11-2 to TRBJ2-5, with D perhaps matching TRBD2 (5 bases). The V end lost 5 bases, the J end lost 2 bases, and 12 bases lay between the germline ends. The CDR3 loop spans 14 amino acids. Germline lookup yields CDR1 SGHAT and CDR2 FQNNGV.

DNA for the CDR3: TGTGCCAGCAGCCGGGGGGACACCCGCTCCTACGAGCAGTACTTC. This gives the protein CASSRGDTRSYEQYF. The V call is TRBV11-1, the J call TRBJ2-7; a possible D gene is TRBD2 (7 bases). The V end lost 5 bases, the J end lost 0 bases, and 14 bases lay between the germline ends. CDR1 is SGHAT and CDR2 is FQDESV in the germline V gene (reference sequence). This CDR3 spans 15 amino acids.

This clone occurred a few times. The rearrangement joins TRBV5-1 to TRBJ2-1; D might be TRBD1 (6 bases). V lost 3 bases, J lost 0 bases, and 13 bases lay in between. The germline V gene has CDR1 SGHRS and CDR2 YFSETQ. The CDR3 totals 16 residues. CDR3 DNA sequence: TGCGCCAGCAGCTCCAGGGGTATCGACTCCTACAATGAGCAGTTCTTC. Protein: CASSSRGIDSYNEQFF.

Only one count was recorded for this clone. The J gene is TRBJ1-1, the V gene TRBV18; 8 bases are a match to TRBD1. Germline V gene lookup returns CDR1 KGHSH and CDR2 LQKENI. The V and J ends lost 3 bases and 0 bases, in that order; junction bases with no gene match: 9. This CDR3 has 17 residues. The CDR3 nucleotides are TGTGCCAGCTCACCGGACAGGGTGGGTTCGATGAACACTGAAGCTTTCTTT. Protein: CASSPDRVGSMNTEAFF. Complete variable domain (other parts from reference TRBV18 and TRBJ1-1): NAGVMQNPRHLVRRRGQEARLRCSPMKGHSHVYWYRQLPEEGLKFMVYLQKENIIDESGMPKERFSAEFPKEGPSILRIQQVVRGDSAAYFCASSPDRVGSMNTEAFFGQGTRLTVV.

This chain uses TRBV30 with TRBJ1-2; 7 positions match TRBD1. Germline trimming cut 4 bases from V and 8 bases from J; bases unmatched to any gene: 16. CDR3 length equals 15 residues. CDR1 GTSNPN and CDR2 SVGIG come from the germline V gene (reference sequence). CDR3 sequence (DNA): TGTGCCTGGAAACCCGGACAGGCAAGGGTTCTAGGCTACACCTTC. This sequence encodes CAWKPGQARVLGYTF.

CDR3 bases: TGTGCTAGTGGTTTGCGGACAGGGGGCGGAAGGTTGAACACTGAAGCTTTCTTT. Its protein is CASGLRTGGGRLNTEAFF. The chain employs TRBV12-5 and TRBJ1-1; TRBD1 matches at 11 bases. The ends lost 2 bases at V and 0 bases at J; junction bases unmatched: 8. CDR3 length: 18 amino acids. Germline CDR1 LGHNT, CDR2 FRNRAP.

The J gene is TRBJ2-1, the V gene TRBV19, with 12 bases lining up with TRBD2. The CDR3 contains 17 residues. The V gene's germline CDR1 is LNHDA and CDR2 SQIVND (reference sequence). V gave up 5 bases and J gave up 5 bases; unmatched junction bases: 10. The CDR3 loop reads CASSGGLAGPPNNEQFF. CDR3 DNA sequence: TGTGCCAGTAGTGGGGGACTAGCGGGCCCACCAAACAATGAGCAGTTCTTC.

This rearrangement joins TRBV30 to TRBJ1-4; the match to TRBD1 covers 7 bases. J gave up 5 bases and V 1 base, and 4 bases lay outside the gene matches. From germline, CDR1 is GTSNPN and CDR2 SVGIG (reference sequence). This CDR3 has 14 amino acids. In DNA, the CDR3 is TGTGCCTGGAGTGGAGGGACAGTGAATGAAAAACTGTTTTTT. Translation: CAWSGGTVNEKLFF.

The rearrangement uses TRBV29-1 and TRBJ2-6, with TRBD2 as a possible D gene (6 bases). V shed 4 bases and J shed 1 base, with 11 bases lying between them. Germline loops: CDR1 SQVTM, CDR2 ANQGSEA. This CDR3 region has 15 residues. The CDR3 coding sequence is TGCAGCGTTGGGGAGCGGGTATCTGGGGCCAACGTCCTGACTTTC. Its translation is CSVGERVSGANVLTF.

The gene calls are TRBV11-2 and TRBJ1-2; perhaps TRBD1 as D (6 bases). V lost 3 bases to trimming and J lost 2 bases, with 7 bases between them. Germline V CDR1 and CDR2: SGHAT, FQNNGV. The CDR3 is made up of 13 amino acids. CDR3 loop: CASSFRGNYGYTF. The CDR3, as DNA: TGTGCCAGCAGCTTCAGGGGAAACTATGGCTACACCTTC. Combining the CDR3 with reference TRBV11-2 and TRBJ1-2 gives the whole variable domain EAGVAQSPRYKIIEKRQSVAFWCNPISGHATLYWYQQILGQGPKLLIQFQNNGVVDDSQLPKDRFSAERLKGVDSTLKIQPAKLEDSAVYLCASSFRGNYGYTFGSGTRLTVV.

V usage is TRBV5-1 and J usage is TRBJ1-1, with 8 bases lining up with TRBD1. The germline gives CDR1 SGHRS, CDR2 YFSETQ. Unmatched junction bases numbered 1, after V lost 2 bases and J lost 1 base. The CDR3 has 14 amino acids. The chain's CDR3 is CASSFGTGNTEAFF. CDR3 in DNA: TGCGCCAGCAGCTTCGGGACAGGGAACACTGAAGCTTTCTTT.

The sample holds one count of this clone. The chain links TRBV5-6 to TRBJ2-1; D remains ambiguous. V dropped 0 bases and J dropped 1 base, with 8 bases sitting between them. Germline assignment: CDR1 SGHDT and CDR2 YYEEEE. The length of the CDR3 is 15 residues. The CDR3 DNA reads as TGTGCCAGCAGCTTGGGATTACTTTCCTACAATGAGCAGTTCTTC. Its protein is CASSLGLLSYNEQFF.

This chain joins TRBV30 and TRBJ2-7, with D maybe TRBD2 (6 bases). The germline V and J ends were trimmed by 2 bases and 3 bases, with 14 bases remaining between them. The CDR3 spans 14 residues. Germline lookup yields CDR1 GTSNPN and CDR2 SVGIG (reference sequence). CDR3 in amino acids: CAWSLGGTSYEQYV. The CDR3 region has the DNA TGTGCCTGGAGTCTGGGGGGAACTAGCTACGAGCAGTACGTC.

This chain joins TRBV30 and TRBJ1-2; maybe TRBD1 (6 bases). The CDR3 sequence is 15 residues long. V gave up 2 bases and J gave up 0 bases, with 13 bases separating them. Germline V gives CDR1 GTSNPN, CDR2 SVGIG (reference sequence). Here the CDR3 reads CAWSIPGHTNYGYTF. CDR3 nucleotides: TGTGCCTGGAGTATCCCGGGACATACTAACTATGGCTACACCTTC. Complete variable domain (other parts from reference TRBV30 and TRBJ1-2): SQTIHQWPATLVQPVGSPLSLECTVEGTSNPNLYWYRQAAGRGLQLLFYSVGIGQISSEVPQNLSASRPQDRQFILSSKKLLLSDSGFYLCAWSIPGHTNYGYTFGSGTRLTVV.

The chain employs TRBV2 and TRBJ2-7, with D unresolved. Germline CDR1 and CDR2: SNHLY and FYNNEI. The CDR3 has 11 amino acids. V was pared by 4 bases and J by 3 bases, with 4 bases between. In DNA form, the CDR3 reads TGTGCCAGCAGTGCAGACTACGAGCAGTACTTC. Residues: CASSADYEQYF. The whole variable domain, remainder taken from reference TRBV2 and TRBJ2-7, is EPEVTQTPSHQVTQMGQEVILRCVPISNHLYFYWYRQILGQKVEFLVSFYNNEISEKSEIFDDQFSVERPDGSNFTLKIRSTKLEDSAMYFCASSADYEQYFGPGTRLTVT.

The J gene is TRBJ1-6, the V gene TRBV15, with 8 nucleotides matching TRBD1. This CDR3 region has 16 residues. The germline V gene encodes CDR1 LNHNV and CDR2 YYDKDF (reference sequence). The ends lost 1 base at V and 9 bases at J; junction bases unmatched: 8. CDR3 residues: CATSRGWTGLSSPLHF. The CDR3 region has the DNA TGTGCCACCAGCAGAGGTTGGACAGGGCTTAGTTCACCCCTCCACTTT.

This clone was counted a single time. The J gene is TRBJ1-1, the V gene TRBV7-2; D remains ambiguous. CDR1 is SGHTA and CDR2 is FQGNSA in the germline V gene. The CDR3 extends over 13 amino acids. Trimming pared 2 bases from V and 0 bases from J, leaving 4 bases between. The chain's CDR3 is CASSLFLNTEAFF. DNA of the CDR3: TGTGCCAGCAGCTTATTCTTGAACACTGAAGCTTTCTTT.

For the CDR3, the DNA is TGTGCCAGCAGTTACGTGGGAGGGCGGGAGCAGTACTTC. Its translation: CASSYVGGREQYF. V is TRBV28 and J is TRBJ2-5; 7 bases line up with TRBD2. The ends lost 4 bases at V and 11 bases at J; junction bases unmatched: 10. This CDR3 region has 13 residues. Germline V gene data show CDR1 as MDHEN and CDR2 as SYDVKM.

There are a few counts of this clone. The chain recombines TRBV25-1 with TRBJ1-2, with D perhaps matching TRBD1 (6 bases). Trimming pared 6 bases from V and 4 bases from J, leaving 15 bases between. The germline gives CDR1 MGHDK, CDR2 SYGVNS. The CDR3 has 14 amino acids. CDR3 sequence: CASRGKGVGYGYTF. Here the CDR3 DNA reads TGTGCCAGCAGAGGGAAGGGGGTGGGCTATGGCTACACCTTC.

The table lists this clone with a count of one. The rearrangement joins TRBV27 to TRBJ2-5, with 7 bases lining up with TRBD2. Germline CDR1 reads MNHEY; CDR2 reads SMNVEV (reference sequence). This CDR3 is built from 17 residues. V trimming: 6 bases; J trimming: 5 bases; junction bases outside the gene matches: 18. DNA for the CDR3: TGTGCCAGCAGCCACATCGGGCCAGCGGGGATAGGGGAGACCCAGTACTTC. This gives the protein CASSHIGPAGIGETQYF.

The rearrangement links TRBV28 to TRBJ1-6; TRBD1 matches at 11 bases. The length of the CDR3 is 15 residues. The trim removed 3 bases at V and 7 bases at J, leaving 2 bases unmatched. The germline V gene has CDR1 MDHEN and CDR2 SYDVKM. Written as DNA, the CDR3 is TGTGCCAGCAGTTTTGGGACAGGGGGGAATTCACCCCTCCACTTT. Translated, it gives CASSFGTGGNSPLHF.

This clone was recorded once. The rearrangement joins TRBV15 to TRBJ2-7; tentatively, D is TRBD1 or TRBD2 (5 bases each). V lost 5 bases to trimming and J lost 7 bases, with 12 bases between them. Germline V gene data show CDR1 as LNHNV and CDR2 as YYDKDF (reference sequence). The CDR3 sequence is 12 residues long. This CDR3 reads CATSATEGEQYV. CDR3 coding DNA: TGTGCCACCAGCGCGACCGAGGGGGAGCAGTACGTC.